Sequencing of this TCR beta chain was carried out in a study of siplizumab effects on memory and regulatory T cells. Study results and caveats: Suppressive activity of Tregs proliferating in siplizumab cultures remained unconfirmed. Naive T cells appeared more varied than memory cells and looked like key alloresponse contributors. Mappable alloreactive CD4+ clones averaged approximately 62% Treg-derived with siplizumab versus approximately 25% in controls.

Clones were sequenced by immunoSEQ multiplex PCR, and TCRdb holds only the in-frame ones, with some missing. Counted here are around 95,000 clones, roughly 93% occurring once; the ten biggest clones make up 1% to 1.5%. The length of the CDR3 is 18 residues. The J segment lost 6 bases and the V segment lost 4 bases, leaving 17 bases of the junction unmatched. Germline lookup yields CDR1 SGHAT and CDR2 FQDESV (reference sequence). In the case of this clone: The antigen is not known.

The sequenced material came from non-Treg CD4+ T cells sorted from blood. The sequence derives from a human donor in good health. The chain combines TRBV11-1 with TRBJ2-1, with 8 nucleotides matching TRBD2. The CDR3 coding sequence is TGTGCCAGCAGCTCGGGGGGACTAGTCGCTGGCCGACTCAATGAGCAGTTCTTC. This gives the protein CASSSGGLVAGRLNEQFF.